This T cell receptor (beta chain) derives from a study of blood T cell repertoires in COVID-19. Study summary: The origin of the acute and convalescent COVID-19 samples was the United States, Italy and Spain. Sources were T cells, B-cell-depleted T cells, or PBMCs; the material itself was cDNA or gDNA.

In the authors' methods: Using reference gene primer amplification, nucleated cell counts were estimated. Data came from immunoSEQ multiplex PCR; TCRdb stores just in-frame clones and leaves some out. The DNA was the basis for D and trimming; V, J and clone size are from that table. The table lists about 150,000 clones, roughly 89% of them singletons. The sample holds a few counts of this clone. Sequencing was done on a sample of peripheral blood. This receptor was identified in a man between 50 and 59 years old with acute or convalescent COVID-19.

In DNA form, the CDR3 reads TGCGCCAGCAGCCAGGCACAAGGACTCCTAAACACCGGGGAGCTGTTTTTT. Its translation: CASSQAQGLLNTGELFF. V and J are TRBV4-1 and TRBJ2-2; D is possibly TRBD2 (5 bases). Trimming shortened V by 3 bases and J by 2 bases, and 16 bases separated the two germline ends. The CDR3 extends over 17 amino acids. Germline V gene lookup returns CDR1 MGHRA and CDR2 YSYEKL.